This T cell receptor (beta chain) was captured by sequencing in a study of T-cell reconstitution after alpha-beta-depleted transplantation in children. Notes on the study in general: Where alpha-beta T cells came from about two months after transplant was reportedly several hundred expanded graft clones. When one year had passed after transplant, most T-cell counts and diversity came from newly produced T cells.

This clonotype was counted at least ten times. Its specificity is unknown. The junction does not match germline at one end; this may be a read error. Unique molecular identifiers were incorporated when the TCRbeta library was constructed. MiXCR, applied by TCRdb to the PCR reads, yields one record per CDR3 protein. The sample includes 300,000 to 400,000 distinct CDR3 sequences, 15% to 20% of them seen just once. The receptor's source is a male patient between 2 and 15 years old who had a stem cell transplant for acute lymphoblastic leukemia, so the T cells may come from the graft donor. The sequenced sample was PBMCs, mostly from graft donor cells, obtained 360 days after TCRalphabeta/CD19-depleted stem cell transplant.

CDR3 region: CSARDFGAF. CDR3 sequence (DNA): TGCAGTGCTAGAGATTTCGGGGCCTTC. The chain combines TRBV20-1 with TRBJ2-7; D tentatively reads TRBD1 or TRBD2 (5 bases each). There are 9 residues in the CDR3. Germline CDR1 DFQATT, CDR2 SNEGSKA (reference sequence).